This T cell receptor (beta chain) was sequenced during a study of cytomegalovirus exposure and HLA in healthy donors. As for this clone: Its cognate antigen is unknown.

Findings and limits, study-wide: Follow-up analysis later connected one missense variant in DCLRE1C with trimming of TCR beta V- and J-genes. Common viral pathogens seemed, in a later analysis, to connect with several of the most significant clusters. Later on, an analysis showed TCR association rates differing by HLA locus, with DRB1 the most and HLA-C the fewest. HLA alleles were associated with 16,951 TCR beta sequences in a later analysis at 0.05 false discovery rate.

The PCR was carried out with 60 Vbeta primers and 13 Jbeta primers. Sequencing used immunoSEQ multiplex PCR; TCRdb keeps in-frame clones, though not all of them. The sample lists 210,000 or so clones; approximately 80% were seen once. The sequenced sample was PBMCs. This TCR was sampled from a boy between 2 and 10 years old in good health and CMV-seronegative.

In nucleotides, the CDR3 is TGCGCCAGCAGCTTGGCTAGCGGGGGTTACAATGAGCAGTTCTTC. Encoded protein: CASSLASGGYNEQFF. The rearrangement links TRBV5-1 to TRBJ2-1, with 10 bases fitting TRBD2. V was clipped by 0 bases and J by 4 bases; unmatched bases: 1. Germline lookup yields CDR1 SGHRS and CDR2 YFSETQ. The CDR3 is 15 amino acids.